The clone carrying this T cell receptor (beta chain) was picked up a small number of times. Its antigen is still unknown. These data come from a study of T cell responses to AZD1222 COVID-19 vaccine. Measured with immunoSEQ multiplex PCR; TCRdb has only the in-frame clones, and not every one. The sample shows 150,000 or so clones, approximately 87% of them seen only once. This CDR3 is 15 amino acids long. The V gene lost 0 bases and the J gene lost 4 bases, with 13 bases spanning the gap. Looked up from germline, CDR1 is SGHTS and CDR2 is YDEGEE. Overall study results and limits: Clonal diversity was possibly underestimated, and the donors were mostly white British, with more females. Reports indicate that nearly half of spike-specific TCRs are directed at unmutated variant regions. Of the AZD1222 recipients, only 5 or 6 were seropositive at baseline. Sampling captured repertoires only after the peak T cell response.

The V and J genes are TRBV5-8 and TRBJ1-2; perhaps TRBD1 as D (5 bases). This TCR derives from an adult in good health. The sequencing here drew on peripheral blood, taken on day 0 of MenACWY control vaccination. This CDR3 is CASSLGPGGSYGYTF. The CDR3 DNA reads TGTGCCAGCAGCTTGGGGCCGGGGGGATCCTATGGCTACACCTTC.